Each of the 28 T cell receptor beta chains below was sequenced from the same sample in a study of CD8+ T cells in alopecia areata. Sequencing relied on a cDNA template that was reverse transcribed from extracted RNA. TCRdb's table, derived via immunoSEQ multiplex PCR, lists solely in-frame clones and lacks some. Among approximately 89,000 clones listed, less than 50% were seen once. The sample taken for sequencing was CD4+ T cells sorted from blood. All receptors come from a human donor with alopecia areata.

A single count supports this clone. The chain uses TRBV5-6 and TRBJ1-1; D not certain. This CDR3 has 13 amino acids. Germline CDR1 reads SGHDT; CDR2 reads YYEEEE. V lost 4 bases and J 4 bases, leaving 11 bases between the germline ends. The CDR3 region has the DNA TGTGCCAGCAGCCCGGTGCGGTTCACTGAAGCTTTCTTT. Its protein product is CASSPVRFTEAFF.

V is TRBV7-9 and J is TRBJ2-3, with 9 positions matching TRBD1. V dropped 5 bases and J dropped 0; count of bases not matched to a gene: 3. Germline-derived CDR1 and CDR2 are SEHNR and FQNEAQ (reference sequence). The CDR3 extends over 15 amino acids. The CDR3 nucleotides are TGTGCCAGCAGCCTACAGGGGGCTAGCACAGATACGCAGTATTTT. Translating it yields CASSLQGASTDTQYF.

This clone was seen more than once but under ten times. This rearrangement joins TRBV5-1 to TRBJ2-7, with 7 bases identical to TRBD1. The junction had 3 bases not matched to a gene; V was cut back by 0 bases and J by 3 bases. The germline gives CDR1 SGHRS, CDR2 YFSETQ. The CDR3 covers 14 residues. The CDR3 sequence is CASSLEGASYEQYF. Here the CDR3 DNA reads TGCGCCAGCAGCTTGGAGGGGGCCAGCTACGAGCAGTACTTC.

V is TRBV5-1 and J is TRBJ2-3; 8 nucleotides match TRBD2. This CDR3 is 13 amino acids long. CDR1 is SGHRS, CDR2 YFSETQ, per germline. Trimming cost V 4 bases and J 5 bases; bases outside gene matches: 3. CDR3 DNA: TGCGCCAGCAGCGCCAGCGGGAGAGATACGCAGTATTTT. Its translation: CASSASGRDTQYF. Together with reference TRBV5-1 and TRBJ2-3, the CDR3 gives the full variable domain: KAGVTQTPRYLIKTRGQQVTLSCSPISGHRSVSWYQQTPGQGLQFLFEYFSETQRNKGNFPGRFSGRQFSNSRSEMNVSTLELGDSALYLCASSASGRDTQYFGPGTRLTVL.

The chain links TRBV29-1 to TRBJ2-3, with 8 bases matching TRBD1. Germline V gene sequence: CDR1 SQVTM, CDR2 ANQGSEA. Trimming took 7 bases from V and 1 from J; bases not matched to a gene: 7. The CDR3 has 14 residues. The CDR3: CSADDRGRTDTQYF. CDR3 DNA sequence: TGCAGCGCCGATGACAGGGGCCGCACAGATACGCAGTATTTT.

This clone was counted between two and nine times. CDR3 residues: CSIMLTGGRQETQYF. The DNA of the CDR3 is TGCAGCATAATGTTAACAGGAGGACGGCAGGAGACCCAGTACTTC. The chain recombines TRBV29-1 with TRBJ2-5; either TRBD1 or TRBD2 may fit D (5 bases each). The CDR3 consists of 15 residues. CDR1 is SQVTM, CDR2 ANQGSEA, per germline. V lost 8 bases and J 5 bases, leaving 24 bases between the germline ends.

V gene TRBV9 combines with J gene TRBJ2-3; TRBD2 is a possible D gene (6 bases). Germline CDR1 SGDLS, CDR2 YYNGEE. V lost 0 bases and J lost 4, with 12 bases in between. The CDR3 length is 15 residues. CDR3 in DNA: TGTGCCAGCAGCGTAGCCAGCGGGCTCGCAGATACGCAGTATTTT. It yields the protein CASSVASGLADTQYF.

The table lists this clone with a few counts. The chain is built from TRBV29-1 and TRBJ2-5; 8 positions match TRBD2. The CDR3 contains 12 residues. The junction had 4 bases not matched to a gene; V was cut back by 7 bases and J by 3 bases. CDR1 is SQVTM, CDR2 ANQGSEA, per germline. The CDR3 loop is CSARGGKETQYF. DNA of the CDR3: TGCAGCGCCCGCGGGGGGAAAGAGACCCAGTACTTC.

This clone turned up a few times. The genes are TRBV5-1 and TRBJ1-2; D is possibly TRBD1 (5 bases). Germline assignment: CDR1 SGHRS and CDR2 YFSETQ. V shed 4 bases and J shed 4 bases, with 14 bases lying between them. This CDR3 has 14 residues. CDR3 nucleotide sequence: TGCGCCAGCAGCCCCGAATGGGGGGTCTATGGCTACACCTTC. It is translated as CASSPEWGVYGYTF.

This clone was detected once. The V and J genes are TRBV5-1 and TRBJ2-2; 11 bases are a match to TRBD1. The CDR3 length is 18 residues. CDR1 is SGHRS, CDR2 YFSETQ, per germline. The V segment lost 3 bases and the J segment 5 bases; nucleotides outside the gene matches: 12. The CDR3, as DNA: TGCGCCAGCAGCTCCCTTCGGACAGGGGGCGCCGAGACCGGGGAGCTGTTTTTT. This translates into CASSSLRTGGAETGELFF.

The sample holds one count of this clone. The V and J genes are TRBV5-4 and TRBJ2-5; D remains unclear. The CDR3 extends over 13 amino acids. CDR1 and CDR2 (germline): SGHNT, YYREEE (reference sequence). Trimming took 0 bases from V and 10 from J, leaving 13 bases between them. The CDR3 sequence is CASSLETTSDQYF. CDR3 nucleotides: TGTGCCAGCAGCTTGGAAACTACCTCCGACCAGTACTTC.

This chain uses TRBV28 with TRBJ1-1; no reliable D call. Germline assignment: CDR1 MDHEN and CDR2 SYDVKM. V shed 10 bases and J shed 8 bases, with 14 bases lying between them. The CDR3 runs to 11 residues. The CDR3 sequence: CATARLGEAFF. The CDR3 DNA sequence: TGTGCCACCGCGCGGCTCGGGGAAGCTTTCTTT.

This clone was seen more than once but under ten times. The CDR3 reads CASSEQYEQYF. The DNA for the CDR3 is TGTGCCAGCAGCGAACAATACGAGCAGTACTTC. J is TRBJ2-7 and V is TRBV2; the D is unclear. CDR1 and CDR2 from the germline V gene are SNHLY and FYNNEI. V lost 6 bases and J lost 4, with 7 bases in between. The CDR3 loop spans 11 amino acids.

V usage is TRBV5-4 and J usage is TRBJ2-5, with D hard to call. This CDR3 spans 12 amino acids. CDR1 and CDR2 from the germline V gene are SGHNT and YYREEE (reference sequence). V gave up 6 bases and J gave up 3 bases, with 9 bases separating them. The CDR3 loop reads CASNSYKETQYF. DNA for the CDR3: TGTGCCAGCAACTCTTACAAAGAGACCCAGTACTTC.

V usage is TRBV7-2 and J usage is TRBJ2-1; tentative D call: TRBD1 (6 bases). Germline V gene lookup returns CDR1 SGHTA and CDR2 FQGNSA. The CDR3 covers 15 residues. The V end was cut by 3 bases, the J end by 2 bases, with 11 bases between. The CDR3 region has the DNA TGTGCCAGCAGCTTCGCCGACAGGCCCTACAATGAGCAGTTCTTC. Protein sequence: CASSFADRPYNEQFF.

This clone was detected ten times or more. The gene calls are TRBV28 and TRBJ2-7, with D possibly matching TRBD2 (6 bases). V was pared by 5 bases and J by 2 bases, with 22 bases between. The CDR3 runs to 17 residues. Germline assignment: CDR1 MDHEN and CDR2 SYDVKM. The CDR3 loop reads CASSMGGGTSPTYEQYF. The CDR3 DNA reads as TGTGCCAGCAGTATGGGAGGAGGGACCTCCCCTACCTACGAGCAGTACTTC.

Only a few counts were recorded for this clone. The J gene is TRBJ2-7, the V gene TRBV27; possible D gene TRBD2, 7 bases. The CDR3 length is 16 residues. CDR1 and CDR2 from the germline V gene are MNHEY and SMNVEV (reference sequence). The germline V and J ends were trimmed by 5 bases and 0 bases, with 17 bases remaining between them. The CDR3 bases are TGTGCCAGCAGTCGTCAGGGGAGGGATCACTCCTACGAGCAGTACTTC. Translating it yields CASSRQGRDHSYEQYF.

The gene calls are TRBV29-1 and TRBJ1-1; the D gene is possibly TRBD1 (6 bases). Trimming removed 4 bases at V and 0 bases at J, with 9 bases between. Germline V gene data show CDR1 as SQVTM and CDR2 as ANQGSEA. This CDR3 is 13 amino acids long. DNA for the CDR3: TGCAGCGTTGGGGGGGCTATGAACACTGAAGCTTTCTTT. This encodes CSVGGAMNTEAFF.

A few counts support this clone. The same CDR3 can be traced to other DNA sequences in this sample. The J gene is TRBJ1-6, the V gene TRBV30; 7 nucleotides align to TRBD1. Germline V CDR1 and CDR2: GTSNPN, SVGIG (reference sequence). J was trimmed by 5 bases and V by 2 bases; bases with no gene match: 3. The CDR3 runs to 14 residues. This CDR3 is CAWSTGADNSPLHF. CDR3 nucleotides: TGTGCCTGGAGTACAGGGGCGGATAATTCACCCCTCCACTTT.

This chain's CDR3 is CASRFTGGAGYDEQYF. In nucleotides, the CDR3 is TGTGCCAGCAGATTCACAGGGGGCGCTGGATATGACGAGCAGTACTTC. The chain joins TRBV6-6 to TRBJ2-7; 9 positions agree with TRBD1. V gave up 6 bases and J gave up 5 bases; unmatched junction bases: 14. The CDR3 spans 16 residues. The germline gives CDR1 MNHNY, CDR2 SVGAGI (reference sequence).

This clone occurred a few times. This chain joins TRBV6-5 and TRBJ2-5; D gene unclear. This CDR3 spans 11 amino acids. The V and J ends lost 7 bases and 1 base respectively, with 4 bases between them. Germline V gene lookup returns CDR1 MNHEY and CDR2 SVGAGI. The CDR3 is CASTGQETQYF. The CDR3 DNA follows: TGTGCCAGCACGGGCCAAGAGACCCAGTACTTC.

This clone was observed once. The chain combines TRBV11-2 with TRBJ2-3; maybe TRBD1 (6 bases). The germline V gene has CDR1 SGHAT and CDR2 FQNNGV. The V gene lost 5 bases and the J gene lost 4 bases, with 16 bases spanning the gap. The CDR3 runs 15 residues. The CDR3 sequence: CASSQSLGGADTQYF. The CDR3, as DNA: TGTGCCAGCAGCCAGAGCCTTGGGGGCGCAGATACGCAGTATTTT.

The V call is TRBV27, the J call TRBJ2-7; no clear D gene. This CDR3 contains 14 residues. V lost 2 bases and J 0 bases, leaving 8 bases between the germline ends. Per germline, CDR1 MNHEY and CDR2 SMNVEV (reference sequence). CDR3 residues: CASSLSESSYEQYF. The CDR3 DNA follows: TGTGCCAGCAGTTTAAGTGAAAGCTCCTACGAGCAGTACTTC.

This clone was seen a single time. CDR3 coding DNA: TGTGCCCAGACGCGACAGGGGGGCTACGAGCAGTACTTC. Its protein product is CAQTRQGGYEQYF. This chain connects TRBV30 to TRBJ2-7; the match to TRBD1 covers 9 bases. CDR3 size: 13 residues. V lost 8 bases, J lost 3 bases, and 8 bases stayed unmatched. Germline V gene lookup returns CDR1 GTSNPN and CDR2 SVGIG (reference sequence).

The V and J genes are TRBV11-2 and TRBJ2-1, with D possibly TRBD2 on 7 matching bases. The CDR3 loop spans 15 amino acids. CDR1 is SGHAT, CDR2 FQNNGV, per germline. V dropped 5 bases and J dropped 6 bases, with 17 bases sitting between them. The CDR3 loop is CASSPGASGFNEQFF. DNA of the CDR3: TGTGCCAGCAGCCCGGGGGCTAGCGGTTTCAATGAGCAGTTCTTC.

CDR3 protein: CSVEAGGFEETQYF. CDR3 sequence (DNA): TGCAGCGTTGAAGCAGGGGGCTTCGAAGAGACCCAGTACTTC. The chain combines TRBV29-1 with TRBJ2-5; 8 bases align to TRBD1. The CDR3 length is 14 residues. CDR1 SQVTM and CDR2 ANQGSEA come from the germline V gene. V shed 1 base and J 3 bases; nucleotides not matched to a gene: 4.

The chain recombines TRBV25-1 with TRBJ2-3; D gene ambiguous. Germline assignment: CDR1 MGHDK and CDR2 SYGVNS. The ends were cut back, 3 bases at V and 5 bases at J, with 9 bases in the middle. This CDR3 comprises 13 residues. The CDR3 here is CASSEFGGDTQYF. In DNA, the CDR3 is TGTGCCAGCAGTGAGTTTGGTGGAGATACGCAGTATTTT.

V usage is TRBV29-1 and J usage is TRBJ2-7; D might be TRBD1 (5 bases). CDR1 and CDR2 from the germline V gene are SQVTM and ANQGSEA. The CDR3 runs 12 residues. Trimming removed 4 bases from V and 0 bases from J, with 7 bases in between. The CDR3 region has the DNA TGCAGCGTTGTAGGGGACTCCTACGAGCAGTACTTC. Amino acids: CSVVGDSYEQYF.